This T cell receptor beta chain came from a study of blood T cell repertoires in COVID-19. The data were produced by immunoSEQ multiplex PCR, yet TCRdb's version contains in-frame clones alone and is incomplete. The sample consists of some 120,000 clones, around nine tenths of them appearing once. The germline CDR1 and CDR2 sequences are LNHDA and SQIVND (reference sequence). Trimming took 7 bases from V and 4 from J, leaving 17 bases between them. There are 14 residues in the CDR3. V is TRBV19 and J is TRBJ2-7; a weak D match, TRBD1 (6 bases). Material: peripheral blood. This receptor was obtained from a man aged 45 to 65 with acute or convalescent COVID-19. The CDR3: CASNPGTGIYEQYF. The DNA for the CDR3 is TGTGCCAGTAACCCCGGCACAGGGATTTACGAGCAGTACTTC.